The 32 T cell receptor beta chains listed next were all sequenced from one sample in a study of cytomegalovirus exposure and HLA in healthy donors. The PCR had 60 Vbeta and 13 Jbeta primers. Clones were read by immunoSEQ multiplex PCR, and TCRdb kept only the in-frame ones, dropping some. There are 100,000 or so clones in the sample; approximately 11% occur only once, and roughly 16% lies in the top ten. Sequenced input: PBMCs. All receptors derive from a man aged 40-49 years in good health and CMV-seropositive.

CDR3 nucleotides: TGTGCCAGCAGCTTGGGTCTAGCGGGAGCATTTGAGCAGTTCTTC. Its translation is CASSLGLAGAFEQFF. V is TRBV5-6 and J is TRBJ2-1, with 10 bases fitting TRBD2. Losses at the gene ends were 0 bases for V and 9 bases for J; bases not matched to a gene: 6. There are 15 residues in the CDR3. Germline loops: CDR1 SGHDT, CDR2 YYEEEE.

The CDR3 sequence is CASSQNLDRFYGYTF. In nucleotides, the CDR3 is TGTGCCAGCAGCCAAAACCTAGACAGGTTTTACGGCTACACCTTC. V and J are TRBV11-2 and TRBJ1-2, with a possible D match to TRBD1 (6 bases). This CDR3 has 15 amino acids. V lost 5 bases to trimming and J lost 8 bases, with 21 bases between them. CDR1 and CDR2 from the germline V gene are SGHAT and FQNNGV. The whole variable domain, filled in from reference TRBV11-2 and TRBJ1-2, reads EAGVAQSPRYKIIEKRQSVAFWCNPISGHATLYWYQQILGQGPKLLIQFQNNGVVDDSQLPKDRFSAERLKGVDSTLKIQPAKLEDSAVYLCASSQNLDRFYGYTFGSGTRLTVV.

This clone was observed a few times. The chain couples TRBV5-6 to TRBJ2-5; 12 bases align to TRBD2. Per the germline V gene, CDR1 is SGHDT and CDR2 is YYEEEE. CDR3 length equals 16 residues. Losses at the gene ends were 4 bases for V and 5 bases for J; bases not matched to a gene: 9. CDR3 nucleotide sequence: TGTGCCAGCAGCCGCCTGACTAGCGGGAGCGATGAGACCCAGTACTTC. The encoded protein is CASSRLTSGSDETQYF. Supplemented by reference TRBV5-6 and TRBJ2-5, the full variable domain reads DAGVTQSPTHLIKTRGQQVTLRCSPKSGHDTVSWYQQALGQGPQFIFQYYEEEERQRGNFPDRFSGHQFPNYSSELNVNALLLGDSALYLCASSRLTSGSDETQYFGPGTRLLVL.

Notes on this clone: In this CDR3 the conserved last residue, phenylalanine or tryptophan, is missing, so a read error is likely. This chain joins TRBV5-1 and TRBJ1-2; weak D call: TRBD1 (5 bases). V was clipped by 0 bases and J by 7 bases, with 10 bases between them. This CDR3 is 13 amino acids long. Germline values: CDR1 SGHRS, CDR2 YFSETQ. The CDR3 nucleotides read TGCGCCAGCAGCTTGGCAGGGCTGGGTGGCTACACCGTC. This encodes CASSLAGLGGYTV.

This clone was seen a few times. The chain combines TRBV19 with TRBJ2-3; D is possibly TRBD1 (5 bases). Trimming left V 3 bases short and J 3 bases short, with 13 bases between. The CDR3 contains 15 residues. CDR1 and CDR2 (germline): LNHDA, SQIVND (reference sequence). The CDR3 DNA follows: TGTGCCAGTAGTATTGGACACCAAGCGACAGATACGCAGTATTTT. Residues: CASSIGHQATDTQYF. The entire variable domain, with the rest obtained from reference TRBV19 and TRBJ2-3, is as follows: DGGITQSPKYLFRKEGQNVTLSCEQNLNHDAMYWYRQDPGQGLRLIYYSQIVNDFQKGDIAEGYSVSREKKESFPLTVTSAQKNPTAFYLCASSIGHQATDTQYFGPGTRLTVL.

This clone was seen more than once but under ten times. The chain carries TRBV18 and TRBJ1-1; D is unresolved. The germline V gene has CDR1 KGHSH and CDR2 LQKENI. V gave up 3 bases and J gave up 0 bases, with 11 bases separating them. This CDR3 is built from 15 residues. For the CDR3, the DNA is TGTGCCAGCTCACCGCACCCAGCGGTGAACACTGAAGCTTTCTTT. Protein: CASSPHPAVNTEAFF.

V usage is TRBV10-3 and J usage is TRBJ2-1; D remains ambiguous. V lost 2 bases and J 9 bases, leaving 8 bases between the germline ends. From germline, CDR1 is ENHRY and CDR2 SYGVKD. This CDR3 spans 12 amino acids. CDR3 protein: CAISEGQSEQFF. Written as DNA, the CDR3 is TGTGCCATCAGTGAGGGGCAGAGTGAGCAGTTCTTC.

This clone was seen only a few times. V gene TRBV4-3 combines with J gene TRBJ2-1; 9 positions match TRBD2. The CDR3 loop spans 17 amino acids. With 0 bases clipped from V and 4 bases from J, the junction kept 7 bases outside the gene matches. Germline values: CDR1 LGHNA, CDR2 YSLEER. DNA of the CDR3: TGCGCCAGCAGCCAAGATCTGCGGGAGGGCCCATACAATGAGCAGTTCTTC. Translated: CASSQDLREGPYNEQFF.

The sample holds a few counts of this clone. Additional DNA sequences in this sample encode the identical CDR3. The chain's CDR3 is CASSLGGGSSYNEQFF. CDR3 sequence (DNA): TGTGCCAGCAGCTTGGGCGGCGGGAGCTCCTACAATGAGCAGTTCTTC. The gene calls are TRBV5-4 and TRBJ2-1; 7 nucleotides match TRBD2. The junction had 3 bases not matched to a gene; V was cut back by 0 bases and J by 0 bases. The CDR3 consists of 16 residues. The germline gives CDR1 SGHNT, CDR2 YYREEE (reference sequence).

V gene TRBV19 combines with J gene TRBJ1-4; 9 nucleotides line up with TRBD1. V lost 5 bases to trimming and J lost 8 bases; unmatched junction nucleotides: 9. This CDR3 is built from 15 residues. The germline gives CDR1 LNHDA, CDR2 SQIVND (reference sequence). CDR3 coding DNA: TGTGCCAGTAGTCCCGGGGGACAGGGATCAGAAAAACTGTTTTTT. This translates into CASSPGGQGSEKLFF.

This clone occurred a few times. The rearrangement links TRBV4-3 to TRBJ1-4; weak D call: TRBD1 (6 bases). Germline V lookup: CDR1 LGHNA, CDR2 YSLEER. Trimming stripped 2 bases from V and 8 bases from J, with 18 bases between. The CDR3 has 16 amino acids. In DNA, the CDR3 is TGCGCCAGCAGCCAAATCCTAGGACAGTCGGCGGAAAAACTGTTTTTT. Residues: CASSQILGQSAEKLFF.

The V gene is TRBV27, the J gene TRBJ1-1, with unresolved D. CDR3 size: 15 residues. CDR1 is MNHEY and CDR2 is SMNVEV in the germline V gene (reference sequence). V was cut by 1 base and J by 0 bases, with 9 bases left in between. The CDR3: CASSLYGRLNTEAFF. The DNA for the CDR3 is TGTGCCAGCAGTTTATATGGCAGATTGAACACTGAAGCTTTCTTT.

This chain uses TRBV19 with TRBJ1-5; TRBD1 aligns across 7 bases. The CDR3 sequence is 17 residues long. Losses at the gene ends were 4 bases for V and 0 bases for J; bases not matched to a gene: 9. Germline CDR1 LNHDA, CDR2 SQIVND (reference sequence). The CDR3 region is CASSTSAGGYSNQPQHF. The CDR3 bases are TGTGCCAGTAGTACATCGGCAGGGGGATATAGCAATCAGCCCCAGCATTTT.

This clone appeared a few times. The same CDR3 arises from other DNA sequences in this sample as well. The chain links TRBV5-8 to TRBJ1-1; D remains unclear. Trimming took 1 base from V and 1 from J, leaving 5 bases between them. There are 13 residues in the CDR3. Per germline, CDR1 SGHTS and CDR2 YDEGEE. CDR3 residues: CASSLTSNTEAFF. DNA of the CDR3: TGTGCCAGCAGCTTGACATCGAACACTGAAGCTTTCTTT. Supplemented by reference TRBV5-8 and TRBJ1-1, the full variable domain reads EAGVTQSPTHLIKTRGQQATLRCSPISGHTSVYWYQQALGLGLQFLLWYDEGEERNRGNFPPRFSGRQFPNYSSELNVNALELEDSALYLCASSLTSNTEAFFGQGTRLTVV.

The gene calls are TRBV27 and TRBJ2-7; D may be TRBD1 (6 bases). Germline CDR1 and CDR2: MNHEY and SMNVEV (reference sequence). V dropped 4 bases and J dropped 2 bases, with 12 bases sitting between them. The CDR3 is 14 residues long. The DNA for the CDR3 is TGTGCCAGCAGTTCCTCGGGACAAGCCTACGAGCAGTACTTC. It encodes CASSSSGQAYEQYF.

This clone was seen only a few times. V is TRBV2 and J is TRBJ2-3; a possible D gene is TRBD2 (5 bases). Germline CDR1 reads SNHLY; CDR2 reads FYNNEI. V was trimmed by 3 bases and J by 4 bases, leaving 14 bases between them. The CDR3 runs to 15 residues. CDR3 in amino acids: CASSDWRRGPDTQYF. The CDR3 DNA follows: TGTGCCAGCAGTGATTGGCGGCGAGGGCCAGATACGCAGTATTTT.

The table lists this clone with a few counts. The chain joins TRBV12-5 to TRBJ2-5; TRBD1 matches 7 bases. Trimming at V came to 5 bases and at J to 3 bases, leaving 12 bases not matched to a gene. Germline lookup yields CDR1 LGHNT and CDR2 FRNRAP. CDR3 length: 16 residues. The CDR3 coding sequence is TGTGCTAGTGGTGACACAGGGGAGACGGTCAAAGAGACCCAGTACTTC. Protein: CASGDTGETVKETQYF.

The rearrangement links TRBV6-4 to TRBJ2-1, with 10 bases fitting TRBD2. The germline V gene encodes CDR1 MRHNA and CDR2 SNTAGT. CDR3 length: 16 residues. Trimming removed 6 bases from V and 9 bases from J; junction bases left unmatched: 14. CDR3: CASSSLTSGPFSEQFF. The DNA for the CDR3 is TGTGCCAGCAGCTCCCTGACTAGCGGGCCCTTCAGTGAGCAGTTCTTC.

The chain carries TRBV10-3 and TRBJ2-2; 9 bases agree with TRBD1. Germline CDR1 is ENHRY and CDR2 is SYGVKD. The CDR3 contains 14 residues. V gave up 6 bases and J gave up 4 bases; unmatched junction bases: 3. The CDR3 protein is CAIRRTGATGELFF. In DNA form, the CDR3 reads TGTGCCATCAGGCGGACAGGGGCCACCGGGGAGCTGTTTTTT.

The CDR3 reads CASEDEKLFF. CDR3 nucleotides: TGTGCCAGCGAGGATGAAAAACTGTTTTTT. J is TRBJ1-4 and V is TRBV6-6; D call uncertain. The CDR3 runs to 10 residues. In germline, CDR1 is MNHNY, CDR2 SVGAGI (reference sequence). Between the trimmed V and J ends, which lost 8 bases and 6 bases, there was a span of 4 bases.

This clone was seen more than once but under ten times. V gene TRBV12-5 combines with J gene TRBJ2-2, with D unresolved. V shed 6 bases and J shed 1 base, with 12 bases lying between them. Germline lookup yields CDR1 LGHNT and CDR2 FRNRAP. The CDR3 loop spans 15 amino acids. CDR3 nucleotide sequence: TGTGCTAGTGGGAGAGAAGTAGTGAACACCGGGGAGCTGTTTTTT. Protein: CASGREVVNTGELFF. The variable domain in full, with the rest retrieved from reference TRBV12-5 and TRBJ2-2, is DARVTQTPRHKVTEMGQEVTMRCQPILGHNTVFWYRQTMMQGLELLAYFRNRAPLDDSGMPKDRFSAEMPDATLATLKIQPSEPRDSAVYFCASGREVVNTGELFFGEGSRLTVL.

In this sample, this clone turned up a few times. The J gene is TRBJ2-3, the V gene TRBV6-4; 8 bases are shared with TRBD2. Trimming cost V 0 bases and J 5 bases; bases outside gene matches: 19. The CDR3 spans 20 residues. CDR1 and CDR2 from the germline V gene are MRHNA and SNTAGT. The CDR3 reads CASSDSPPASRGEYIDTQYF. The CDR3 DNA reads TGTGCCAGCAGTGACTCCCCCCCCGCGTCGCGGGGGGAATACATAGATACGCAGTATTTT.

J is TRBJ2-1 and V is TRBV10-1; 9 bases fit TRBD2. Per the germline V gene, CDR1 is WNHNN and CDR2 is SYGVQD (reference sequence). V shed 6 bases, J shed 2 bases, and the junction held 5 bases outside the gene matches. The length of the CDR3 is 15 residues. CDR3 in DNA: TGCGCCAGCAGCCTGAGCGGGGGGCCCTACAATGAGCAGTTCTTC. As protein: CASSLSGGPYNEQFF.

The V and J genes are TRBV28 and TRBJ2-7; no reliable D call. This CDR3 is 11 amino acids long. V was trimmed by 5 bases and J by 5 bases, leaving 7 bases between them. The germline V gene encodes CDR1 MDHEN and CDR2 SYDVKM. The chain's CDR3 is CASSRRNEQYF. The CDR3, as DNA: TGTGCCAGCAGTCGGCGGAACGAGCAGTACTTC.

This clone was recorded a few times. This chain uses TRBV27 with TRBJ1-2, with D perhaps matching TRBD1 (6 bases). Germline-derived CDR1 and CDR2 are MNHEY and SMNVEV (reference sequence). V gave up 3 bases and J gave up 5 bases, with 16 bases separating them. The length of the CDR3 is 15 residues. The CDR3 loop is CASSLQGSGLYGYTF. DNA for the CDR3: TGTGCCAGCAGTTTGCAGGGGTCGGGTCTATATGGCTACACCTTC.

The chain recombines TRBV7-9 with TRBJ2-7; 11 bases match TRBD2. Germline V gives CDR1 SEHNR, CDR2 FQNEAQ (reference sequence). J gave up 7 bases and V 1 base, and 3 bases lay outside the gene matches. The CDR3 consists of 14 residues. This chain's CDR3 is CASSLGLAGGEQYF. DNA of the CDR3: TGTGCCAGCAGCTTAGGTCTAGCGGGAGGTGAGCAGTACTTC.

Only a few counts were recorded for this clone. The chain has TRBV18 and TRBJ2-7, with D perhaps TRBD1 (6 bases). V lost 0 bases and J lost 4, with 7 bases in between. Germline values: CDR1 KGHSH, CDR2 LQKENI. The CDR3 length is 13 residues. CDR3 sequence (DNA): TGTGCCAGCTCACCACCTGACAGGTACGAGCAGTACTTC. It specifies CASSPPDRYEQYF.

The chain is built from TRBV28 and TRBJ2-4; TRBD2 aligns across 7 bases. This CDR3 contains 16 residues. The germline V gene has CDR1 MDHEN and CDR2 SYDVKM. Losses at the gene ends were 6 bases for V and 3 bases for J; bases not matched to a gene: 11. The CDR3 DNA reads as TGTGCCAGCAGCTCTGGGGGGGACTTTGGCAAAAACATTCAGTACTTC. This sequence encodes CASSSGGDFGKNIQYF.

V and J are TRBV9 and TRBJ2-5; the D gene is possibly TRBD2 (6 bases). The CDR3 is 15 amino acids. V was clipped by 1 base and J by 2 bases, with 12 bases between them. CDR1 is SGDLS and CDR2 is YYNGEE in the germline V gene. The CDR3 region is CASSVTGLMQETQYF. Written as DNA, the CDR3 is TGTGCCAGCAGCGTAACGGGACTCATGCAAGAGACCCAGTACTTC.

This clone was picked up a small number of times. The CDR3 coding sequence is TGTGCCAGCAGCCCAAACACCGGAGTCTCTGGAAACACCATATATTTT. Translating gives CASSPNTGVSGNTIYF. The chain joins TRBV9 to TRBJ1-3; no reliable D call. V lost 4 bases and J 0 bases, leaving 14 bases between the germline ends. This CDR3 is built from 16 residues. Germline V gene sequence: CDR1 SGDLS, CDR2 YYNGEE.

This clone has just a few counts. The CDR3 sequence is CASSLVVFSSYNEQFF. In nucleotides, the CDR3 is TGCGCCAGCAGCTTGGTTGTGTTCTCGTCCTACAATGAGCAGTTCTTC. V is TRBV5-1 and J is TRBJ2-1; no firm D call. Germline lookup yields CDR1 SGHRS and CDR2 YFSETQ. This CDR3 is 16 amino acids long. V was cut by 0 bases and J by 1 base, with 11 bases left in between.

In this sample, this clone turned up a few times. This chain connects TRBV7-2 to TRBJ2-7, with 9 bases that match TRBD2. The CDR3 loop spans 15 amino acids. CDR1 is SGHTA, CDR2 FQGNSA, per germline. J lost 2 bases, V lost 6 bases, and 8 bases had no gene match. The CDR3 DNA reads TGTGCCAGCAGTGGCGGTCCTAGCGGGACCTACGAGCAGTACTTC. This translates into CASSGGPSGTYEQYF.